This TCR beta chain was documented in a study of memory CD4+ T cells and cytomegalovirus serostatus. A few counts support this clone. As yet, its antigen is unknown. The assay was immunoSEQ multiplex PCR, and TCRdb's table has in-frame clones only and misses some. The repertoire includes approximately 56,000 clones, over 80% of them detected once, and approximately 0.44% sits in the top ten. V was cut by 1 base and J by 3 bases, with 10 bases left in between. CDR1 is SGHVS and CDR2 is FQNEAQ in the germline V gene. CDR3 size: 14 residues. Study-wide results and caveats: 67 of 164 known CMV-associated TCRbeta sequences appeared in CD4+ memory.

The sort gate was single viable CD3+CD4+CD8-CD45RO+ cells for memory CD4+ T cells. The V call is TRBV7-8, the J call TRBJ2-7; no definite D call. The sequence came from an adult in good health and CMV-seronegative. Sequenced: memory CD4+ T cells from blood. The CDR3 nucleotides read TGTGCCAGCAGCTTAGTGCCCGGCGGCTACGAGCAGTACTTC. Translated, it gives CASSLVPGGYEQYF.